This T cell receptor beta chain emerged from a study of vaccination and CD4 T cells after COVID-19. Overall study: Overlapping peptides of the spike proteins of SARS-CoV-2, HCoV-NL63, HCoV-OC43 and HCoV-229E were used for cell stimulation.

General study points: From a median of roughly 21 to 38, SARS-CoV-2-reactive clonotypes increased, though not significantly. Convalescent patients had 304 of 307 vaccine-specific clones showing spike mono-reactivity.

From germline, CDR1 is SGHTA and CDR2 FQGTGA. The CDR3 runs to 16 residues. V shed 9 bases and J shed 0 bases, with 18 bases lying between them. The Oncomine TCR Beta short-read assay was what sequenced the DNA obtained from cultured CD4+ T cells. Each CDR3 protein gets one entry after TCRdb re-called the PCR reads with MiXCR. The sample lists 15,000 to 25,000 distinct CDR3 sequences, approximately 37% occurring once. The treatment was: roughly ten-day PBMC culture with coronavirus spike peptide pools or control peptides (ViraFEST assay). For ViraFEST, peptide pools expanded antigen-specific T cells, after which the TCRs were sequenced. In its sample, this clonotype was seen a few times. Its antigen is not identified.

The chain couples TRBV7-3 to TRBJ2-1; the D gene is possibly TRBD2 (6 bases). Sequencing was performed on cultured CD4+ T cells from blood. The source is a human donor with COVID-19. The CDR3 coding sequence is TGTGCCAGTAACGGCGGGGCCCGTAGCTCCTACAATGAGCAGTTCTTC. It yields the protein CASNGGARSSYNEQFF.